This T cell receptor beta chain was recovered during a study of early T cells in non-severe SARS-CoV-2 infection. The wider study: Alpha and beta chains were unpaired, from unsorted whole-blood bulk RNA. Whole-study results and caveats: Comparison of clonotypes with VDJdb favored anti-spike CD8 responses while missing private and CD4 specificities.

This clonotype was seen many times. Its antigen is not known. J lost 5 bases, V lost 1 base, and 3 bases had no gene match. The CDR3 spans 14 residues. Germline V gives CDR1 MGHRA, CDR2 YSYEKL. Unique molecular identifiers (one per individual cDNA molecule) were attached. TCRdb independently ran MiXCR on the 5' RACE reads; one entry per CDR3 protein. Counted here are 35,000 to 40,000 distinct CDR3 sequences, 3.9% occurring once; the ten biggest clones make up 10%. The V and J genes are TRBV4-1 and TRBJ1-1; TRBD1 agrees at 8 bases. The source material was whole blood. This receptor was identified in an adult who was a healthcare worker with PCR-confirmed SARS-CoV-2 infection or an uninfected control (not recorded which). CDR3 residues: CASSQGTGPTEAFF. The CDR3 DNA follows: TGCGCCAGCAGCCAAGGGACAGGGCCGACTGAAGCTTTCTTT.